This TCR beta chain was sequenced during a study of blood T cells in healthy people across ages. Germline CDR1 is SGDLS and CDR2 is YYNGEE. The CDR3 extends over 12 amino acids. Between the trimmed V and J ends, which lost 3 bases and 4 bases, there was a span of 5 bases. It was with a sample-barcoded 5' primer and a J-beta primer mix that a second PCR of roughly 7 to 12 cycles was run. Samples each returned at least 2.5 million CDR3-containing paired-end reads. TCRdb reprocessed the 5' RACE reads via MiXCR and lists one record per CDR3 protein. The sample has 600,000 to 850,000 distinct CDR3 sequences; around 46% are singletons.

The sequenced sample consisted of blood. This receptor was identified in a woman aged 55-70 years in good health. This chain connects TRBV9 to TRBJ2-1; unclear D gene. The CDR3 sequence: CASSGPYNEQFF. The DNA for the CDR3 is TGTGCCAGCAGCGGGCCGTACAATGAGCAGTTCTTC.